This T cell receptor (beta chain) came from a study of T cell repertoires in cytomegalovirus infection. The study, taken as a whole, reports: HLA-C-restricted TCR beta clonotypes specific for CMV led the ex vivo response.

V gave up 5 bases and J gave up 4 bases, with 15 bases separating them. The CDR3 has 15 residues. The germline V gene has CDR1 LNHDA and CDR2 SQIVND (reference sequence). TCRdb reanalysed the reads using MiXCR and keeps one entry per CDR3 protein. Among 750,000 to 900,000 distinct CDR3 sequences, about 27% were seen once, and the ten largest hold about 12%. Worth noting for this clonotype: Its antigen remains unidentified.

The specimen was cultured CD8+ T cells from PBMCs, collected from culture after CMV antigen stimulation. The sequence was collected from a human donor in good health (CMV status not recorded). Some clones in this sample may be carry-over from other donors' samples. The chain has TRBV19 and TRBJ2-1; tentative D call: TRBD1 (6 bases). CDR3 sequence reads: CASSRGGSGYNEQFF. The CDR3 nucleotides read TGTGCCAGTAGTCGAGGGGGATCGGGGTACAATGAGCAGTTCTTC.